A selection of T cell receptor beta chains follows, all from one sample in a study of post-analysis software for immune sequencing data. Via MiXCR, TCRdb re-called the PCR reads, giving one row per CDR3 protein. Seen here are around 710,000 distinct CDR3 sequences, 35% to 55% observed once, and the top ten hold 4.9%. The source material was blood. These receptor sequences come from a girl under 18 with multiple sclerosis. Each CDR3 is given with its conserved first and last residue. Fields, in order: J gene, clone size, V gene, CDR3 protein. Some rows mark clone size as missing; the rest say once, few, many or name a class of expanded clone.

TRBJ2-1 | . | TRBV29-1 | CSVGHPPSSYNEQFF
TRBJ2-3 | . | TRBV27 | CASSSSTGADTQYF
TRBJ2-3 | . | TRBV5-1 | CASSLVQSSTDTQYF
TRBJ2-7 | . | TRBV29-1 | CSVVSGSRTYEQYF
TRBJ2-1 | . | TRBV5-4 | CASSINRRTQGNEQFF
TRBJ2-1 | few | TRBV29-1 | CSVVPGLAGLSEQFF
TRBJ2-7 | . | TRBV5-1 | CASSTGTSTYEQYF
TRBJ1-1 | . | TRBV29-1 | CSGGVPNTEAFF
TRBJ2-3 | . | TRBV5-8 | CASSLWVRRNEDTQYF
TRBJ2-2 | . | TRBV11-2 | CASSLQVGRLGHTGELFF
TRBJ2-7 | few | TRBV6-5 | CASRGTGYYEQYF
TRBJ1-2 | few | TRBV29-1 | CSVLRTGQNYGHTF
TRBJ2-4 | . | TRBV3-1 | CASSQDWSDQYF
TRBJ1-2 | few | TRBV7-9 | CASSRTLSGYTF
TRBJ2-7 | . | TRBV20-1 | CSAQVVNEQYF
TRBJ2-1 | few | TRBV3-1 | CASSHQREGSYNEQFF
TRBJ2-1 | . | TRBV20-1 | CSASPPVAYNEQFF
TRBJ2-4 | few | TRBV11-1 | CASSLSRPGLAGEHVKNIQYF
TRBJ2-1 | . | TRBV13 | CASSSLAEGNNEQFF
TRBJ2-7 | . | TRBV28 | CASGWTAPTYEQYF
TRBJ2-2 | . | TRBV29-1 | CSVDRGWYTGELFF
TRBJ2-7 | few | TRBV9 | CASGDGIYEQYF
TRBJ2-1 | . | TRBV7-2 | CASSLVRDLYNEQFF
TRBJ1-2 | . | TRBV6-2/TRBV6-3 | CASRGFSNYGYTF
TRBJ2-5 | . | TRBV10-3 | CAISTGPHQETQYF
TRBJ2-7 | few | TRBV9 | CASSVEGYSYEQYF
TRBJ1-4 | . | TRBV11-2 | CASRRDRGNAEKLFF
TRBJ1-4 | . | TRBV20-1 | CSARSLGSRGGLNEKLFF
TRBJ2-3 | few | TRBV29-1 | CSVVGRTQYF
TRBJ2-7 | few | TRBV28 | CASSFPAGGEQYF
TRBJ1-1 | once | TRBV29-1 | CSVEDVVDRMGTEAFF
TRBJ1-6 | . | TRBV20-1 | CSAGQSPNSPLHF
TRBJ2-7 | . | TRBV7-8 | CASSSLQVGSSYEQYF
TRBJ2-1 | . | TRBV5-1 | CASSLQAGTSGNDEQFF
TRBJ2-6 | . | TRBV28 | CASSSKTGKVGYVRTF
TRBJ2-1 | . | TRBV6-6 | CAGNKAGAGEQFF
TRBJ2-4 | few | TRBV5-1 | CASSLSHSLPPEQYF
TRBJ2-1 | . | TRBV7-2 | CASSPRLAGENEQFF
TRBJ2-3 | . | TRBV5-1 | CASSPQVGADTQYF
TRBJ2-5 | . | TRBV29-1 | CSVGTSGIETQYF
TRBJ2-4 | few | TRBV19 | CASSITAVKNIQYF
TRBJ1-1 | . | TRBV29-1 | CSVNRGQASTEAFF
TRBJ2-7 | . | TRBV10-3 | CAISRNYGDEQYF
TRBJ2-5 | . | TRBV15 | CATSGGPGTAKETQYF
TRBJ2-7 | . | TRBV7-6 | CASSPRRGNYEQYF
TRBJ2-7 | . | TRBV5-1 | CASSLGDSGYEQYF
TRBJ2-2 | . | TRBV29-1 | CSVGSGTGELFF
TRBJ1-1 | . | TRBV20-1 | CSARVPDREAFF
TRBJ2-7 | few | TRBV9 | CASSVGTLAYEQYF
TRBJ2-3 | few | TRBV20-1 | CSAIPQGNTQYF
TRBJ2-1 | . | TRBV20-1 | CSASPRMAYNEQFF
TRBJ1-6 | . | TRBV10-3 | CAISASRDSPLHF
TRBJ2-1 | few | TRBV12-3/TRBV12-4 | CASTSGTSLDGEQFF
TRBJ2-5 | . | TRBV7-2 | CASSPHPGQGPRAQYF
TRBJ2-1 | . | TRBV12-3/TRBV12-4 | CASSSGLGVAEQFF
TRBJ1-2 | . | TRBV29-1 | CSVGDEYNYGYTF
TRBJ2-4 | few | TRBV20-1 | CSARGAKNIQYF